A selection of T cell receptor beta chains follows, all from one sample in a study of blood T cell repertoires in COVID-19. The assay was immunoSEQ multiplex PCR, and TCRdb's table has in-frame clones only and misses some. The sample lists some 160,000 clones, around 90% occurring once. The sequenced material came from peripheral blood. The receptors were sampled from a woman over 75 with COVID-19, enrolled during active disease. Each CDR3 is given with its conserved first and last residue. The D gene is left open where the match is weak. Clone size appears in some rows only: once, few, many, or a class for an expanded clone.

TGCGCCAGCAGAAGGACTTATGCCTACGAGCAGTACTTC | CASRRTYAYEQYF | TRBJ2-7 | NA | NA | TRBV5-1
TGTGCCAGCAGCTCCGTTACAGGGGACTCCAGATGGAGGGTCACCTTC | CASSSVTGDSRWRVTF | TRBJ1-2 | NA | TRBD1 | TRBV5-6
TGTGCCAGCAGCACCAGGGTTTTGTACAATGAGCAGTTCTTC | CASSTRVLYNEQFF | TRBJ2-1 | NA | NA | TRBV21-1
TGTGCCAGCAGCCCGTTTCCGGGGAACTACGAGCAGTACTTC | CASSPFPGNYEQYF | TRBJ2-7 | NA | NA | TRBV9
TGTGCCAGCAAGTTTTCACCGGGGGGCACAGATACGCAGTATTTT | CASKFSPGGTDTQYF | TRBJ2-3 | NA | NA | TRBV9
TGCGCCAGCAGTACGGACAGGGGGCTGGAGGACTATGGCTACACCTTC | CASSTDRGLEDYGYTF | TRBJ1-2 | few | TRBD1 | TRBV5-1
TGTGCCAGCAGTCCCGTGGGACTAAAAGGCGGTGAGCAGTTCTTC | CASSPVGLKGGEQFF | TRBJ2-1 | NA | TRBD2 | TRBV6-5
TGCGCCAGCAGCTTGGCTGGGGGGGCGCAGGACACTGAAGCTTTCTTT | CASSLAGGAQDTEAFF | TRBJ1-1 | NA | NA | TRBV5-1
TGTGCCAGCAGCCCCCAGTACGGCGGTTACAATGAGCAGTTCTTC | CASSPQYGGYNEQFF | TRBJ2-1 | NA | NA | TRBV7-2
TGTGCCAGCAGTGGGCCGCCAAACGTCCTGACTTTC | CASSGPPNVLTF | TRBJ2-6 | once | NA | TRBV28
TGCGCCAGCAGCCCCGGGGGTGAGGCCCTCTATGGCTACACCTTC | CASSPGGEALYGYTF | TRBJ1-2 | NA | NA | TRBV4-3
TGTGCCATCGACCGACTAGCGGGAGCGACAGATACGCAGTATTTT | CAIDRLAGATDTQYF | TRBJ2-3 | NA | TRBD2 | TRBV3-1/TRBV3-2
TGTGCCAGCAGCCAAGAGGGACTGATTAATTCACCCCTCCACTTT | CASSQEGLINSPLHF | TRBJ1-6 | NA | NA | TRBV3-1/TRBV3-2
TGTGCCAGCTCCGGACTAGCGGGAGTCGGCGAGACCCAGTACTTC | CASSGLAGVGETQYF | TRBJ2-5 | NA | TRBD2 | TRBV19
TGTGCCACCAGTGATTCGGGTGGAATTGAAAAACTGTTTTTT | CATSDSGGIEKLFF | TRBJ1-4 | NA | NA | TRBV24-1
TGTGCCAGCAGCCAATTACAGGGTCGGGAGACCCAGTACTTC | CASSQLQGRETQYF | TRBJ2-5 | once | NA | TRBV14
TGCGCCAGCAGTCGACAGGGGGCATCTGAAAAACTGTTTTTT | CASSRQGASEKLFF | TRBJ1-4 | once | TRBD1 | TRBV5-1
TGTGCCAGTAGGCTACTAGCGGGAGAGCTGTTCTTC | CASRLLAGELFF | TRBJ2-1 | NA | TRBD2 | TRBV19
TGTGCCAGCAGCCCGACAGGACAGACTAATCAGCCCCAGCATTTT | CASSPTGQTNQPQHF | TRBJ1-5 | NA | NA | TRBV7-2
TGTGCCAGCAACAAGGGTTCTTCAGGGGGCAGTCAGCCCCAGCATTTT | CASNKGSSGGSQPQHF | TRBJ1-5 | few | TRBD1 | TRBV28
TGTGCCAGTAGAAATTCCGGGGTCGTTGGCTACACCTTC | CASRNSGVVGYTF | TRBJ1-2 | NA | NA | TRBV19
TGTGCCAGCAGCTTGGCAAACACCGGGGAGCTGTTTTTT | CASSLANTGELFF | TRBJ2-2 | NA | NA | TRBV5-6
TGTGCCAGCAGTTTTCCTCCGGGACTAGCGGGACCCTACGAGCAGTACTTC | CASSFPPGLAGPYEQYF | TRBJ2-7 | NA | TRBD2 | TRBV28
TGTGCCAGCAGCCAAGGGCAGGGGGACTACGAGCAGTACTTC | CASSQGQGDYEQYF | TRBJ2-7 | NA | TRBD1 | TRBV4-2
TGCGCCAGCAGCTTGGACAGGGTCATGAACACTGAAGCTTTCTTT | CASSLDRVMNTEAFF | TRBJ1-1 | NA | NA | TRBV5-1
TGTGCCAGTAGTATACTTCACACGGGGAGGGCAGGCACTGAAGCTTTCTTT | CASSILHTGRAGTEAFF | TRBJ1-1 | NA | NA | TRBV19
TGTGCCAGCAGCCCCGACAGTACCTACGAGCAGTACTTC | CASSPDSTYEQYF | TRBJ2-7 | NA | NA | TRBV7-2
TGTGCCAGCAGCCAAGACACGACAGTATCAAACACCATATATTTT | CASSQDTTVSNTIYF | TRBJ1-3 | once | NA | TRBV3-1/TRBV3-2
TGTGCCAGCAGTGCCGGGACTAGAAAAAACGAGCAGTACTTC | CASSAGTRKNEQYF | TRBJ2-7 | once | TRBD2 | TRBV28
TGTGCCAGCTCACCACAGAACCTACAGGGGGCGCCTGGGACGACTTTCTTT | CASSPQNLQGAPGTTFF | TRBJ1-1 | NA | TRBD1 | TRBV18
TGCAGCGTCCCGCGACAGGGACTAGCGGGAGTCGGGGAGCTGTTTTTT | CSVPRQGLAGVGELFF | TRBJ2-2 | NA | TRBD2 | TRBV29-1
TGTGCCAGCAGGTCCGACAGGGTAGGGAATTCACCCCTCCACTTT | CASRSDRVGNSPLHF | TRBJ1-6 | NA | TRBD1 | TRBV28
TGCAGTGCGGGGCAGCAAGAGACCCAGTACTTC | CSAGQQETQYF | TRBJ2-5 | NA | NA | TRBV20-1
TGTGCCAGCAGAACCCAGACACGGAGCACAGATACGCAGTATTTT | CASRTQTRSTDTQYF | TRBJ2-3 | NA | NA | TRBV6-5
TGTGCCACCAGTGACACTCGGACAGGGGGCTATAATTCACCCCTCCACTTT | CATSDTRTGGYNSPLHF | TRBJ1-6 | NA | TRBD1 | TRBV24-1
TGTGCCAGCAGCTTAGAGCCCGGCGCGGTGACACCCCTCCACTTT | CASSLEPGAVTPLHF | TRBJ1-6 | few | NA | TRBV11-2
TGTGCCAGCAGACCTCACCCCGGGACTAGCGGGAGTCGAGATACGCAGTATTTT | CASRPHPGTSGSRDTQYF | TRBJ2-3 | NA | TRBD2 | TRBV6-2/TRBV6-3
TGTGCCAGCAGCCGGGCAGGGGGCGTGCAAGAGACCCAGTACTTC | CASSRAGGVQETQYF | TRBJ2-5 | NA | TRBD1 | TRBV9
TGTGCCAGCAGGATAGACAGGGGTAAAGGAGCAGATACGCAGTATTTT | CASRIDRGKGADTQYF | TRBJ2-3 | NA | TRBD1 | TRBV25-1
TGTGCCAGCAGCCTGCGATTAGCGGGAAACTCGTACAATGAGCAGTTCTTC | CASSLRLAGNSYNEQFF | TRBJ2-1 | NA | TRBD2 | TRBV5-4
TGTGCCAGCAGGAAGGGACTAGCGGTGACTTGGTGGCAGTACTTC | CASRKGLAVTWWQYF | TRBJ2-7 | NA | TRBD2 | TRBV28
TGTGCCAGCAGTTTGAGGACAGACGTGAACACTGAAGCTTTCTTT | CASSLRTDVNTEAFF | TRBJ1-1 | NA | NA | TRBV6-5
TGTGCCAGCAGCTTAGGGGGCAACTATGGCTACACCTTC | CASSLGGNYGYTF | TRBJ1-2 | few | NA | TRBV11-2
TGTGCCAGCACCCTCGTGGGGGGAGTCACCGGGGAGCTGTTTTTT | CASTLVGGVTGELFF | TRBJ2-2 | NA | NA | TRBV6-5
TGTGCCAGCAGCTTACGACAGGCGAACTATGGCTACACCTTC | CASSLRQANYGYTF | TRBJ1-2 | NA | NA | TRBV7-2
TGCGCCAGCAGCTTGGTACAGGGTTCGGGAAACACCATATATTTT | CASSLVQGSGNTIYF | TRBJ1-3 | NA | NA | TRBV5-1
TGTGCCACCCGAATTGCGATGACTAGCGGGAGGGCAGATACGCAGTATTTT | CATRIAMTSGRADTQYF | TRBJ2-3 | NA | TRBD2 | TRBV25-1
TGTGCCAGCAGCAAACGGACTACAGGGGGCCCCGGGGAGCTGTTTTTT | CASSKRTTGGPGELFF | TRBJ2-2 | NA | TRBD1 | TRBV27
TGTGCCAGCAGTTACCTTTGGACGGGACAGGGGGCAGATACGCAGTATTTT | CASSYLWTGQGADTQYF | TRBJ2-3 | NA | TRBD1 | TRBV6-8
TGTGCCAGCAGTTTCTACAGGGTCTACGAGCAGTACTTC | CASSFYRVYEQYF | TRBJ2-7 | NA | NA | TRBV28
TGCGCCAGCAGCCCCGTTCGACTTGGAGAGCAGTTCTTC | CASSPVRLGEQFF | TRBJ2-1 | NA | NA | TRBV4-3
TGTGCCAGCAGCTTAGGCGCGGGAGTGAACACCGGGGAGCTGTTTTTT | CASSLGAGVNTGELFF | TRBJ2-2 | few | TRBD2 | TRBV7-3
TGTGCCAGCAGCGTAGGGGCAGGGCCCTCTGGAAACACCATATATTTT | CASSVGAGPSGNTIYF | TRBJ1-3 | NA | NA | TRBV9
TGTGCCAGCGTGATAGAAGGGAGGGCGGAGGAGACCCAGTACTTC | CASVIEGRAEETQYF | TRBJ2-5 | NA | TRBD2 | TRBV6-5
TGTGCCAGTAGTATATCGCAGGGGGCTATGAGTGAGCAGTTCTTC | CASSISQGAMSEQFF | TRBJ2-1 | NA | TRBD1 | TRBV19
TGTGCCAGCAGCGTTACAGGGTGGGATTCACCCCTCCACTTT | CASSVTGWDSPLHF | TRBJ1-6 | NA | NA | TRBV7-3
TGTGCCAGCAGCTTAATTCACAGGGGTAAAGAGACCCAGTACTTC | CASSLIHRGKETQYF | TRBJ2-5 | NA | TRBD1 | TRBV5-4
TGCGCCAGCAGTTCATATACCCCCGGGACTAGCGGGAGGGGGGTCGGGACGCAGTATTTT | CASSSYTPGTSGRGVGTQYF | TRBJ2-3 | NA | TRBD2 | TRBV10-1
TGCAGTGCTAGTTCCCCTCCTAGCAACGAGCAGTACTTC | CSASSPPSNEQYF | TRBJ2-7 | NA | NA | TRBV20-1